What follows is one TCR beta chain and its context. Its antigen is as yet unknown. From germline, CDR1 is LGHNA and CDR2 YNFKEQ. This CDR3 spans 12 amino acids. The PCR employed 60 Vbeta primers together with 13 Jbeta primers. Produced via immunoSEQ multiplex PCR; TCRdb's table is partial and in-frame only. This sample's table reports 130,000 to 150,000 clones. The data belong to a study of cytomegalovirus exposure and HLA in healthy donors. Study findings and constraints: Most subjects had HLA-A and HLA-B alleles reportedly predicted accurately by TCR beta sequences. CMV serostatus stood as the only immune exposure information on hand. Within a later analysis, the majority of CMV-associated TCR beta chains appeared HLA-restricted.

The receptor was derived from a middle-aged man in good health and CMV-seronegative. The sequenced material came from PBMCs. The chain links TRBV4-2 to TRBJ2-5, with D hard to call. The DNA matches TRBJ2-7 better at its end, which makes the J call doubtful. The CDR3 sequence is CASSQRPLEQYF. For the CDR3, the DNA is TGTGCCAGCAGCCAACGTCCGCTCGAGCAGTACTTC.